This T cell receptor beta chain is drawn from a study of shared clonotypes between healthy human individuals. V gave up 3 bases and J gave up 3 bases, with 13 bases separating them. The V gene's germline CDR1 is SGHKS and CDR2 YYEKEE (reference sequence). The CDR3 extends over 15 amino acids. Sequencing used immunoSEQ multiplex PCR; TCRdb keeps in-frame clones, though not all of them. Among 2,500,000 or so clones listed, about 92% were seen once. Sample: naive CD4+ T cells sorted from blood. Subset specified: CD45RA+ positively selected. The origin of this receptor is a man between 18 and 29 years old in good health. The chain links TRBV5-5 to TRBJ1-5; D possibly corresponds to TRBD1 (5 bases). The CDR3 spells CASSSTRGYNQPQHF. The CDR3 bases are TGTGCCAGCAGCTCAACCCGGGGGTACAATCAGCCCCAGCATTTT.